What follows are 9 T cell receptor beta chains derived from one specimen sequenced in a study of T cells in Graves' hyperthyroidism and ophthalmopathy. The source material, RNA transcripts, was used to amplify TCR beta CDR3 regions. Researchers ran a first-round RT-PCR on the TCR CDR3 using the HTBI primer set. TCRdb used MiXCR to reprocess the multiplex PCR reads, holding one entry per CDR3 protein. Counted here are 500,000 to 600,000 distinct CDR3 sequences, 46% occurring once; the ten biggest clones make up around 44%. The sample taken for sequencing was peripheral blood or thyroid tissue (not recorded which). All receptors derive from an adult woman with Graves' disease, either hyperthyroidism or ophthalmopathy (not recorded which).

This clonotype turned up a few times. The chain couples TRBV29-1 to TRBJ1-4; 7 bases align to TRBD1. The V segment lost 5 bases and the J segment 4 bases; nucleotides outside the gene matches: 10. This CDR3 spans 15 amino acids. Germline V gene data show CDR1 as SQVTM and CDR2 as ANQGSEA. The CDR3, as DNA: TGCAGCGTTCGGGGGACAGTAACCAATAATGAAAAACTGTTTTTT. This sequence encodes CSVRGTVTNNEKLFF.

This clonotype was observed a few times. CDR3 in DNA: TGCAGTGCTTCCAGGACAGCGGGCTACGAGCAGTACTTC. Translating it yields CSASRTAGYEQYF. The V gene is TRBV20-1, the J gene TRBJ2-7, with D perhaps matching TRBD1 or TRBD2 (6 bases each). The germline gives CDR1 DFQATT, CDR2 SNEGSKA (reference sequence). The CDR3 loop spans 13 amino acids. V was shortened by 5 bases and J by 3 bases, with 14 bases between the two germline ends.

Comment on this clonotype: A read error may explain this, as a much larger clone is one base away. CDR3 nucleotides: TGTGCCAGCAGCCAAGATGTGCCCAGGAGTGGCCGTGGGAATGGCTACACCTTC. Translation gives CASSQDVPRSGRGNGYTF. The V gene is TRBV4-2, the J gene TRBJ1-2; D gene uncertain. The ends were cut back, 0 bases at V and 6 bases at J, with 23 bases in the middle. Germline V gene sequence: CDR1 LGHNA, CDR2 YNFKEQ. This CDR3 has 18 amino acids.

The chain is built from TRBV29-1 and TRBJ1-1; 7 positions match TRBD1. This CDR3 has 14 amino acids. From germline, CDR1 is SQVTM and CDR2 ANQGSEA. J was trimmed by 0 bases and V by 8 bases; bases with no gene match: 9. CDR3 residues: CSTRPDRMNTEAFF. For the CDR3, the DNA is TGCAGCACCCGACCGGACAGGATGAACACTGAAGCTTTCTTT.

This clonotype was picked up many times. The chain combines TRBV20-1 with TRBJ1-1, with 7 nucleotides matching TRBD1. CDR1 and CDR2 from the germline V gene are DFQATT and SNEGSKA (reference sequence). The ends lost 6 bases at V and 4 bases at J; junction bases unmatched: 8. The CDR3 sequence is 13 residues long. CDR3: CSADGTGVTEAFF. The CDR3 coding sequence is TGCAGTGCGGACGGTACAGGGGTCACTGAAGCTTTCTTT.

This clonotype was picked up a small number of times. The rearrangement links TRBV10-3 to TRBJ2-7; tentatively, D is TRBD1 (6 bases). The CDR3 runs to 14 residues. Trimming left V 6 bases short and J 3 bases short, with 15 bases between. Germline lookup yields CDR1 ENHRY and CDR2 SYGVKD. In DNA, the CDR3 is TGTGCCATCAGAGGTGGGGCAGGGGACTACGAGCAGTACTTC. Amino acids: CAIRGGAGDYEQYF.

This clonotype has at least ten counts. J is TRBJ2-7 and V is TRBV7-2; D unclear. The germline V gene encodes CDR1 SGHTA and CDR2 FQGNSA. Trimming took 5 bases from V and 7 from J, leaving 9 bases between them. The CDR3 consists of 11 residues. The CDR3 bases are TGTGCCAGCAGCACAATGGGGGAGCAGTACTTC. Its translation: CASSTMGEQYF.

In regard to this clonotype: This may be a read error: a much more frequent sequence differs by one nucleotide. The chain is built from TRBV7-9 and TRBJ2-7, with TRBD2 matching 8 bases. The germline gives CDR1 SEHNR, CDR2 FQNEAQ (reference sequence). CDR3 length: 14 amino acids. In DNA form, the CDR3 reads TGTACCAGCAGCCGAGCGGGAGCCTCCTACGAGCAGTACTTC. Translation gives CTSSRAGASYEQYF.

This clonotype has at least ten counts. The chain joins TRBV7-2 to TRBJ1-2; unclear D gene. The CDR3 spans 14 residues. V lost 1 base and J 0 bases, leaving 6 bases between the germline ends. Germline CDR1 is SGHTA and CDR2 is FQGNSA. CDR3 DNA: TGTGCCAGCAGCTTAGGCCGAGCTAACTATGGCTACACCTTC. Its translation: CASSLGRANYGYTF.